This T cell receptor beta chain was sequenced during a study of T cells in Graves' hyperthyroidism and ophthalmopathy. Stability of Graves' hyperthyroidism was defined as absent ophthalmopathy progression within 18 months. From RNA transcripts, TCR beta CDR3 regions were amplified. Carried out on the TCR CDR3, a first-round RT-PCR used the HTBI primer set. In TCRdb, the multiplex PCR reads were re-called with MiXCR into one record per CDR3 protein. The data contain around 690,000 distinct CDR3 sequences, 15% to 20% of them singletons. V trimming: 5 bases; J trimming: 1 base; junction bases outside the gene matches: 6. The CDR3 is 17 residues long. The germline gives CDR1 PRHDT, CDR2 FYEKMQ (reference sequence). Study results and limitations: Appearing also in blood were most of the thyroid clonotypes expanded above 0.001.

This clonotype showed up just a few times. As yet, its antigen is unknown. Sequenced input: blood. The rearrangement joins TRBV13 to TRBJ2-1; 12 nucleotides agree with TRBD2. The sequence derives from a man aged 50-60 years with Graves' hyperthyroidism. CDR3 sequence reads: CASSPGTSGPSYNEQFF. The CDR3 DNA is TGTGCCAGCAGCCCGGGGACTAGCGGGCCTTCCTACAATGAGCAGTTCTTC. The full variable domain, its missing parts supplied by reference TRBV13 and TRBJ2-1, is AAGVIQSPRHLIKEKRETATLKCYPIPRHDTVYWYQQGPGQDPQFLISFYEKMQSDKGSIPDRFSAQQFSDYHSELNMSSLELGDSALYFCASSPGTSGPSYNEQFFGPGTRLTVL.